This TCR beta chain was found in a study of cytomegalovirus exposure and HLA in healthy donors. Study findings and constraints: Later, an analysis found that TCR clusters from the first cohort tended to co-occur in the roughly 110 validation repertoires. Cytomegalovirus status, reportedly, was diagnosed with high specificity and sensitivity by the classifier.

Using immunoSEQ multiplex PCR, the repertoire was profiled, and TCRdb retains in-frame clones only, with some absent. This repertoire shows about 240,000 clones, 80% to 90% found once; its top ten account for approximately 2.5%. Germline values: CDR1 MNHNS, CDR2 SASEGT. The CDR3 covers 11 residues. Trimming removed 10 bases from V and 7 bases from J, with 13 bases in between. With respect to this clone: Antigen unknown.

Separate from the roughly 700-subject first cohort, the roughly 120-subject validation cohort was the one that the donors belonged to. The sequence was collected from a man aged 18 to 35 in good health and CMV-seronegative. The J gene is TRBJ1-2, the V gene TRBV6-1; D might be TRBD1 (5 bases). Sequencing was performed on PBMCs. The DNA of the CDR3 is TGTGCCACCACCTCAGGGTTTGGCTACACCTTC. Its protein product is CATTSGFGYTF.